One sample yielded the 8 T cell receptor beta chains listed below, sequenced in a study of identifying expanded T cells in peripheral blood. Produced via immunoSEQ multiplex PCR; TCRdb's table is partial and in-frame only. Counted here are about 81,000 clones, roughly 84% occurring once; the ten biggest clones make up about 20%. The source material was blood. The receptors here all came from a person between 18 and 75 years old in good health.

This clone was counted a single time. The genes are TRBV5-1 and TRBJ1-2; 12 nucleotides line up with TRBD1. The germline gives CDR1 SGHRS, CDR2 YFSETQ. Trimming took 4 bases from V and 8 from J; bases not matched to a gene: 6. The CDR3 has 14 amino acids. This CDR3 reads CASSPGQGAGGYTF. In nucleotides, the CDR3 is TGCGCCAGCAGCCCGGGACAGGGGGCCGGAGGCTACACCTTC.

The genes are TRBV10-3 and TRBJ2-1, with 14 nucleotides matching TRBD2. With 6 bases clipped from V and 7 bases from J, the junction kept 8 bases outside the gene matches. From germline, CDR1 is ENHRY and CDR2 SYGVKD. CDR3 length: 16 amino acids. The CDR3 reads CAIRSGTSGSDNEQFF. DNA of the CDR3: TGTGCCATCAGAAGCGGGACTAGCGGGAGCGATAATGAGCAGTTCTTC.

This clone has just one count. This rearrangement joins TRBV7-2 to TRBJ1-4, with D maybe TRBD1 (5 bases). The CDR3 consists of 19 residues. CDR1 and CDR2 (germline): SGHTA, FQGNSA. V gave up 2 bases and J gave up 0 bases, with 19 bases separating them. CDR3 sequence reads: CASSLWVGGFRATNEKLFF. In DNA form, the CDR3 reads TGTGCCAGCAGCTTATGGGTGGGGGGTTTCAGGGCAACTAATGAAAAACTGTTTTTT.

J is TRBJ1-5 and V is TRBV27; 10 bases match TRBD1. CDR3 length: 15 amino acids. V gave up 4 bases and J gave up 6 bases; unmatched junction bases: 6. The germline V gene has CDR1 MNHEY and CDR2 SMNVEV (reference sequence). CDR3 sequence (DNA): TGTGCCAGCAGTTCGACAGGGGGCGTCGGTCAGCCCCAGCATTTT. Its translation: CASSSTGGVGQPQHF.

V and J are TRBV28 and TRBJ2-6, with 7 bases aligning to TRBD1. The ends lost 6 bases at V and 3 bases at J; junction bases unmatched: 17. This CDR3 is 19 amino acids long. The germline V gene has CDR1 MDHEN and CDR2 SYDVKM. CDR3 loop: CASSPDREGFALGANVLTF. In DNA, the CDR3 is TGTGCCAGCAGCCCCGACAGGGAAGGCTTCGCTCTTGGGGCCAACGTCCTGACTTTC.

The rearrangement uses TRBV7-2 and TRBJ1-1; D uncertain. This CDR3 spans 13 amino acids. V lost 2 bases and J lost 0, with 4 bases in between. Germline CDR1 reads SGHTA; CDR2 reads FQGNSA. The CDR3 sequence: CASSLMMNTEAFF. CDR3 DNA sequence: TGTGCCAGCAGCTTAATGATGAACACTGAAGCTTTCTTT.

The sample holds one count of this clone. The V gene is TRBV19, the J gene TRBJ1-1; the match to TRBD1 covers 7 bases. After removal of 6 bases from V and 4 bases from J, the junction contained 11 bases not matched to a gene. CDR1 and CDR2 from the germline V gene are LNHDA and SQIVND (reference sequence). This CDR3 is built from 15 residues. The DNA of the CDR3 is TGTGCCAGTAGACAAGACAGGGTAGGTAGCACTGAAGCTTTCTTT. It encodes CASRQDRVGSTEAFF.

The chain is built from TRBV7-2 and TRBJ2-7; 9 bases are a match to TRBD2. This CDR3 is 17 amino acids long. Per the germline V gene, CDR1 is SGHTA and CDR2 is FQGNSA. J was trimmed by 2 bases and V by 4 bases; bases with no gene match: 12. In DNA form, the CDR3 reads TGTGCCAGCAGCTCTCAGACTAGCGGCAAACTCACCTACGAGCAGTACTTC. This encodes CASSSQTSGKLTYEQYF.